This T cell receptor beta chain was observed in a study of blood T cell repertoires in COVID-19. Study-level background: Sources were T cells, B-cell-depleted T cells, or PBMCs; the material itself was cDNA or gDNA.

Authors' processing steps: Reference gene primer amplification in the assay estimated nucleated cell counts. Sequencing was performed with immunoSEQ multiplex PCR; in TCRdb, only in-frame clones are kept and a portion is missing. That table supplies the V and J calls and clone size; D and trimming were determined from the DNA. Of approximately 52,000 clones listed, around 88% are singletons. The V end lost 11 bases, the J end lost 0 bases, and 8 bases lay between the germline ends. There are 13 residues in the CDR3. Germline CDR1 SNHLY, CDR2 FYNNEI. Sequencing was carried out using peripheral blood. The chain is built from TRBV2 and TRBJ1-6, with a weak D call TRBD1 (5 bases). The TCR originated in a man aged 55 to 70 with acute or convalescent COVID-19. The CDR3 sequence: CAGHLSYNSPLHF. CDR3 DNA: TGTGCCGGACATCTCTCCTATAATTCACCCCTCCACTTT.